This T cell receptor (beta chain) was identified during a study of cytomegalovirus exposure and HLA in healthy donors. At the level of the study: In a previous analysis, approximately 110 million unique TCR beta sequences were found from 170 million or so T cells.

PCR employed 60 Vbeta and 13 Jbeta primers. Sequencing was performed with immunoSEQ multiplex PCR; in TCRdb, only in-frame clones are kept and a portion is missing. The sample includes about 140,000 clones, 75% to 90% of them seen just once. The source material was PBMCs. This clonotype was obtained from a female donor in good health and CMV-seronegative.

In DNA, the CDR3 is TGTGCCAGCAGTGAGGATAGCGGAGCATATGAGCAGTTCTTC. This codes for CASSEDSGAYEQFF. V and J are TRBV2 and TRBJ2-1, with D possibly being TRBD2 (6 bases). V was trimmed by 3 bases and J by 8 bases, leaving 14 bases between them. The CDR3 has 14 amino acids. Germline CDR1 and CDR2: SNHLY and FYNNEI. Supplemented by reference TRBV2 and TRBJ2-1, the full variable domain reads EPEVTQTPSHQVTQMGQEVILRCVPISNHLYFYWYRQILGQKVEFLVSFYNNEISEKSEIFDDQFSVERPDGSNFTLKIRSTKLEDSAMYFCASSEDSGAYEQFFGPGTRLTVL.